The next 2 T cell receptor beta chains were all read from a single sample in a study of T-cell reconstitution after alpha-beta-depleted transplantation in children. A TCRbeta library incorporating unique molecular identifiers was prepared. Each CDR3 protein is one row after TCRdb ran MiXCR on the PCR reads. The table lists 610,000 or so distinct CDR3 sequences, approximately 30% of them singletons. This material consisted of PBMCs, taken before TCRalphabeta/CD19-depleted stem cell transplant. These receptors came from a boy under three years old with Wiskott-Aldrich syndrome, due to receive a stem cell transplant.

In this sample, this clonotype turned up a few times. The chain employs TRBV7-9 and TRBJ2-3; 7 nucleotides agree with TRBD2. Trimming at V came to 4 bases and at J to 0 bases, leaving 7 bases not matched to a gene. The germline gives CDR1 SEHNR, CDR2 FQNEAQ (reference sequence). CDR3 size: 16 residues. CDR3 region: CASSSGGPWSTDTQYF. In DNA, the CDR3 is TGTGCCAGCAGCTCGGGGGGACCGTGGAGCACAGATACGCAGTATTTT.

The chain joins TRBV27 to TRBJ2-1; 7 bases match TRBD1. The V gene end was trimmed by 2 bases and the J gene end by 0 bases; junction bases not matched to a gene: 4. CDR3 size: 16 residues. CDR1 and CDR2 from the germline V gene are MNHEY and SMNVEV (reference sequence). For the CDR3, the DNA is TGTGCCAGCAGTTTACCCGGGACAGCCTCCTACAATGAGCAGTTCTTC. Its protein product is CASSLPGTASYNEQFF.